This TCR beta chain is drawn from a study of blood T cell repertoires in COVID-19. The wider study: There were acute and convalescent COVID-19 samples, and they came from the United States, Italy and Spain.

CDR3 length equals 16 residues. The germline CDR1 and CDR2 sequences are SGDLS and YYNGEE. The V end was cut by 3 bases, the J end by 4 bases, with 19 bases between. As originally analysed: Amplification with reference gene primers provided the estimates of nucleated cell counts. TCRdb's copy holds only in-frame clones and misses some; the assay was immunoSEQ multiplex PCR. Clone size and the V and J calls come from that table; the DNA yielded D and trimming. The sample holds around 97,000 clones, roughly 87% seen once. Input material: peripheral blood. The receptor comes from a human donor in a cohort sampled during active COVID-19. V gene TRBV9 combines with J gene TRBJ2-5, with D possibly matching TRBD1 (7 bases). Here the CDR3 reads CASSALGGGGGETQYF. The CDR3 bases are TGTGCCAGCAGCGCCCTAGGAGGGGGCGGCGGAGAGACCCAGTACTTC.